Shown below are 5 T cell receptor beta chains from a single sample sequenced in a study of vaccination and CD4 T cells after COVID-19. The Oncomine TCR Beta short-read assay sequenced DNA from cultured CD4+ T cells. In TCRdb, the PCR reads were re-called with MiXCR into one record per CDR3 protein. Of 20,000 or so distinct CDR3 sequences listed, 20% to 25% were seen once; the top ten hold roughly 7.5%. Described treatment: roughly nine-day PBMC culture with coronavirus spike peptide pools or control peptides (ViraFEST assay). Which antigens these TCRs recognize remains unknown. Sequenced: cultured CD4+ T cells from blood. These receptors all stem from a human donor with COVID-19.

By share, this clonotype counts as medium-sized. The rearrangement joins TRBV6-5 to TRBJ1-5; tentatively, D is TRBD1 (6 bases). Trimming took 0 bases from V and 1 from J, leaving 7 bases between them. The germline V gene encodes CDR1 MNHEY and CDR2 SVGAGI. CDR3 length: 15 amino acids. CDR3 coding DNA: TGTGCCAGCAGTTACTCGAGGGGGAGCAATCAGCCCCAGCATTTT. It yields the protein CASSYSRGSNQPQHF.

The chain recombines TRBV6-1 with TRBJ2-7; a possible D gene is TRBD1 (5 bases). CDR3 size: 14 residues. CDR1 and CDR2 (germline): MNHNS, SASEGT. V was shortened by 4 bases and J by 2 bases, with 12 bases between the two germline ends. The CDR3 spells CASSAKGPPYEQYF. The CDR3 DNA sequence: TGTGCCAGCAGTGCTAAGGGGCCGCCCTACGAGCAGTACTTC.

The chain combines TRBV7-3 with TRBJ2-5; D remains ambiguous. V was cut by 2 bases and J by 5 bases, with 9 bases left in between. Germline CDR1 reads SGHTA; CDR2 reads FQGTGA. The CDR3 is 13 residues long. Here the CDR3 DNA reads TGTGCCAGCAGCTTATATCCCGACGAGACCCAGTACTTC. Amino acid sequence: CASSLYPDETQYF.

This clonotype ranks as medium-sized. The CDR3 DNA reads TGTGCCAGCAGTGCGGGGATTAACTATGGCTACACCTTC. Its translation is CASSAGINYGYTF. This chain links TRBV25-1 with TRBJ1-2; D gene ambiguous. Germline V gene sequence: CDR1 MGHDK, CDR2 SYGVNS. The CDR3 is made up of 13 amino acids. Trimming cost V 4 bases and J 1 base, with 7 bases left between them.

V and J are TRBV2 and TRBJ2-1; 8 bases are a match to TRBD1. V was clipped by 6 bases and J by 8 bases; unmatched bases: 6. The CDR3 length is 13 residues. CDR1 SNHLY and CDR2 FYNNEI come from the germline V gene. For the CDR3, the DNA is TGTGCCAGCAGAGCGACAGGGGACGATGAGCAGTTCTTC. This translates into CASRATGDDEQFF.